The rows below give T cell receptor beta chains drawn from one sample of a study of regulatory and conventional T cells in RAG deficiency. TCRdb's copy holds only in-frame clones and misses some; the assay was immunoSEQ multiplex PCR. The sample has under 45,000 clones; about 76% are singletons. This sample also appeared in a second study, on regulatory T cells.

Sequencing used CD4+ effector T cells sorted from blood. The source of these receptors is a human donor in good health. Each CDR3 is given with its conserved first and last residue. A D gene is named only where the DNA matches it firmly. A clone size is listed for some rows: how often the clone was seen (once, few, many), or a class if it is expanded.

.,TRBV5-6,.,TRBJ1-5,CASSVKDRTQPQHF,TGTGCCAGCAGCGTAAAAGACAGGACTCAGCCCCAGCATTTT
.,TRBV15,.,TRBJ2-3,CATSRDRQGVDTQYF,TGTGCCACCAGCAGAGACCGTCAGGGCGTAGATACGCAGTATTTT
.,TRBV18,.,TRBJ1-1,CASSPPFSPFLNTEAFF,TGTGCCAGCTCACCACCGTTTTCCCCTTTTTTGAACACTGAAGCTTTCTTT
.,TRBV7-9,TRBD1,TRBJ1-2,CASSADRGGGYTF,TGTGCCAGCAGCGCCGACAGGGGAGGTGGCTACACCTTC
.,TRBV7-3,.,TRBJ1-5,CASSPGRGALYDLQPQHF,TGTGCCAGCAGCCCCGGGCGGGGGGCCCTCTACGATCTCCAGCCCCAGCATTTT
once,TRBV18,.,TRBJ1-5,CASSPMRQAYSNQPQHF,TGTGCCAGCTCACCAATGAGACAGGCCTATAGCAATCAGCCCCAGCATTTT
.,TRBV15,.,TRBJ1-6,CATSRAGNTYNSPLHF,TGTGCCACCAGCAGAGCTGGGAATACCTATAATTCACCCCTCCACTTT
few,TRBV7-3,.,TRBJ1-2,CASSLTGAGDGYTF,TGTGCCAGCAGCTTAACTGGGGCAGGGGATGGCTACACCTTC
few,TRBV6-1,.,TRBJ1-5,CASVLQGTQPQHF,TGTGCCAGCGTGTTGCAGGGGACGCAGCCCCAGCATTTT
once,TRBV28,TRBD1,TRBJ1-5,CASSNGQGGFQPQHF,TGTGCCAGCAGCAACGGACAGGGTGGTTTTCAGCCCCAGCATTTT
few,TRBV5-1,TRBD1,TRBJ1-2,CASSRTGGPYGYTF,TGCGCCAGCAGCCGAACAGGGGGGCCCTATGGCTACACCTTC
.,TRBV5-6,.,TRBJ1-5,CASSWGGGVQPQHF,TGTGCCAGCAGCTGGGGTGGAGGCGTACAGCCCCAGCATTTT
.,TRBV11-2,.,TRBJ2-3,CASSLLGIVTDTQYF,TGTGCCAGCAGCCTACTTGGAATAGTCACAGATACGCAGTATTTT
once,TRBV29-1,.,TRBJ2-6,CSSLGEANVLTF,TGCAGCTCCCTGGGGGAGGCCAACGTCCTGACTTTC
.,TRBV6-5,TRBD1,TRBJ1-2,CASRDLGGQNYGYTF,TGTGCCAGCAGAGATTTAGGGGGACAGAATTATGGCTACACCTTC
.,TRBV19,.,TRBJ1-1,CASSIRAGRSTTEAFF,TGTGCCAGTAGTATTCGGGCAGGGCGGAGTACCACTGAAGCTTTCTTT
.,TRBV18,.,TRBJ1-2,CASSLRSRAAYGYTF,TGTGCCAGCTCACTACGATCTCGGGCGGCGTATGGCTACACCTTC
.,TRBV18,.,TRBJ2-1,CASSPGRNSYNEQFF,TGTGCCAGCTCCCCCGGGCGAAACTCCTACAATGAGCAGTTCTTC
few,TRBV4-2,.,TRBJ1-2,CASSQVGTTSNYGYTF,TGTGCCAGCAGCCAAGTGGGAACCACATCTAACTATGGCTACACCTTC
.,TRBV6-1,.,TRBJ2-7,CASIDRQGYEQYF,TGTGCCAGCATCGACAGGCAAGGCTACGAGCAGTACTTC
.,TRBV5-1,TRBD1,TRBJ2-5,CASRVDRGTEETQYF,TGCGCCAGCAGGGTAGACAGGGGCACTGAAGAGACCCAGTACTTC
.,TRBV28,.,TRBJ1-5,CATSPNSNQPQHF,TGTGCCACCAGTCCGAATAGCAATCAGCCCCAGCATTTT
.,TRBV2,.,TRBJ1-6,CASSQRESSYNSPLHF,TGTGCCAGCAGTCAGAGGGAGAGCTCCTATAATTCACCCCTCCACTTT
.,TRBV5-1,.,TRBJ2-5,CASSLRGETQYF,TGCGCCAGCAGCTTGAGGGGAGAGACCCAGTACTTC